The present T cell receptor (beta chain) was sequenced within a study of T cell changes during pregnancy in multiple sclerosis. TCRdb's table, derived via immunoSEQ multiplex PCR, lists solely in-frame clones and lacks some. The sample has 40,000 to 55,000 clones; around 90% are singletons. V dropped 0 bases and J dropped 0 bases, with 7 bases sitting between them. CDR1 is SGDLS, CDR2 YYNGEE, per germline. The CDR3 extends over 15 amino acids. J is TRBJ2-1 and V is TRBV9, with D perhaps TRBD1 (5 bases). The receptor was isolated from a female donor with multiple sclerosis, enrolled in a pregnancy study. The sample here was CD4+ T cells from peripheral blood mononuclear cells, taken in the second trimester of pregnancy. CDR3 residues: CASSVVRVSYNEQFF. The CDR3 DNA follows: TGTGCCAGCAGCGTAGTCAGGGTCTCCTACAATGAGCAGTTCTTC.